These 18 T cell receptor beta chains came from one sample sequenced in a study of T cells in tuberculosis. Specified time point: new active TB diagnosis, blood taken before or within 7 days of starting treatment. Clones were read by immunoSEQ multiplex PCR, and TCRdb kept only the in-frame ones, dropping some. This sample carries roughly 35,000 clones, about 91% of them seen once, and the ten largest clones take approximately 6.8%. The sample consisted of PBMCs, taken at tuberculosis diagnosis. The source of these receptors is an adult with tuberculosis. Some clones in this sample may be carry-over from other donors' samples.

The chain employs TRBV27 and TRBJ2-3; tentatively, D is TRBD1 (6 bases). The CDR3 has 14 amino acids. V was shortened by 7 bases and J by 2 bases, with 13 bases between the two germline ends. Germline V gene sequence: CDR1 MNHEY, CDR2 SMNVEV (reference sequence). The CDR3 spells CASTRGYSTDTQYF. The CDR3, as DNA: TGTGCCAGCACAAGGGGGTACTCCACAGATACGCAGTATTTT.

This chain connects TRBV7-2 to TRBJ2-3, with D perhaps matching TRBD2 (5 bases). Trimming cost V 0 bases and J 0 bases, with 16 bases left between them. This CDR3 is 18 amino acids long. Germline CDR1 and CDR2: SGHTA and FQGNSA. In DNA form, the CDR3 reads TGTGCCAGCAGCTTAGCGTTCCTTCGGGGAACTAGCACAGATACGCAGTATTTT. Translated, it gives CASSLAFLRGTSTDTQYF.

The chain is built from TRBV19 and TRBJ2-2; TRBD1 matches at 7 bases. J was trimmed by 2 bases and V by 6 bases; bases with no gene match: 6. This CDR3 has 15 residues. Looked up from germline, CDR1 is LNHDA and CDR2 is SQIVND (reference sequence). The CDR3 DNA reads TGTGCCAGTAGATCCGGGACAGTAAACACCGGGGAGCTGTTTTTT. Translation gives CASRSGTVNTGELFF.

The V and J genes are TRBV6-1 and TRBJ1-2; 11 bases agree with TRBD1. The germline CDR1 and CDR2 sequences are MNHNS and SASEGT. After removal of 6 bases from V and 4 bases from J, the junction contained 4 bases not matched to a gene. The CDR3 length is 14 residues. The CDR3 sequence is CASRAGQGAYGYTF. CDR3 nucleotide sequence: TGTGCCAGCAGGGCCGGACAGGGGGCCTATGGCTACACCTTC.

The chain employs TRBV5-4 and TRBJ2-7, with D tentatively TRBD2 (6 bases). V dropped 4 bases and J dropped 2 bases, with 10 bases sitting between them. CDR1 and CDR2 (germline): SGHNT, YYREEE (reference sequence). This CDR3 region has 13 residues. CDR3 sequence (DNA): TGTGCCAGCAGCCCCGGGAGCCCCTACGAGCAGTACTTC. This translates into CASSPGSPYEQYF.

This chain connects TRBV5-1 to TRBJ1-2, with 7 bases fitting TRBD1. Germline CDR1 reads SGHRS; CDR2 reads YFSETQ. Trimming cost V 0 bases and J 6 bases; bases outside gene matches: 8. The CDR3 loop spans 15 amino acids. Here the CDR3 reads CASSLAGTATHGYTF. In DNA form, the CDR3 reads TGCGCCAGCAGCTTGGCCGGGACAGCTACTCATGGCTACACCTTC.

This clone was observed a single time. The chain combines TRBV7-2 with TRBJ2-1, with D perhaps matching TRBD2 (7 bases). The V end was cut by 2 bases, the J end by 2 bases, with 13 bases between. The CDR3 runs 16 residues. CDR1 is SGHTA, CDR2 FQGNSA, per germline. The CDR3 protein is CASSLSRGATYNEQFF. CDR3 sequence (DNA): TGTGCCAGCAGCTTAAGCCGGGGGGCGACCTACAATGAGCAGTTCTTC.

The V and J genes are TRBV2 and TRBJ2-2; 7 positions agree with TRBD1. J gave up 0 bases and V 6 bases, and 1 base lay outside the gene matches. The germline V gene has CDR1 SNHLY and CDR2 FYNNEI. CDR3 length: 14 amino acids. CDR3 DNA: TGTGCCAGCAGAGGGACAGCGAACACCGGGGAGCTGTTTTTT. This codes for CASRGTANTGELFF. Full variable domain (missing parts from reference TRBV2 and TRBJ2-2): EPEVTQTPSHQVTQMGQEVILRCVPISNHLYFYWYRQILGQKVEFLVSFYNNEISEKSEIFDDQFSVERPDGSNFTLKIRSTKLEDSAMYFCASRGTANTGELFFGEGSRLTVL.

The gene calls are TRBV13 and TRBJ2-3; 7 bases align to TRBD1. This CDR3 contains 16 residues. The ends lost 5 bases at V and 0 bases at J; junction bases unmatched: 8. The germline CDR1 and CDR2 sequences are PRHDT and FYEKMQ (reference sequence). For the CDR3, the DNA is TGTGCCAGCAGCCTACGGGACAGAATGAGCACAGATACGCAGTATTTT. It codes for CASSLRDRMSTDTQYF.

The gene calls are TRBV19 and TRBJ2-2, with 7 bases that match TRBD2. V gave up 7 bases and J gave up 4 bases; unmatched junction bases: 9. The CDR3 runs to 15 residues. Per the germline V gene, CDR1 is LNHDA and CDR2 is SQIVND (reference sequence). The CDR3 coding sequence is TGTGCCAGTACCCCTGGGGGGGGAGGCACCGGGGAGCTGTTTTTT. This encodes CASTPGGGGTGELFF.

This clone turned up a few times. This rearrangement joins TRBV6-1 to TRBJ2-5; possibly TRBD1 for D (6 bases). CDR1 and CDR2 (germline): MNHNS, SASEGT. The CDR3 runs 15 residues. The V and J ends lost 6 bases and 5 bases respectively, with 19 bases between them. CDR3 nucleotide sequence: TGTGCCAGCAGCCAAATTACAGGGTCTCAGGAGACCCAGTACTTC. This encodes CASSQITGSQETQYF.

J is TRBJ1-1 and V is TRBV29-1; D is undetermined. CDR1 is SQVTM, CDR2 ANQGSEA, per germline. The V end was cut by 6 bases, the J end by 8 bases, with 16 bases between. The CDR3 runs 12 residues. The DNA of the CDR3 is TGCAGCGTCGGGTGGGCAGGAGGGGAAGCTTTCTTT. This sequence encodes CSVGWAGGEAFF.

This chain joins TRBV7-2 and TRBJ2-1; D remains ambiguous. The CDR3 has 12 amino acids. The germline V gene has CDR1 SGHTA and CDR2 FQGNSA. The ends were cut back, 5 bases at V and 5 bases at J, with 7 bases in the middle. In nucleotides, the CDR3 is TGTGCCAGCAGCAAACAGAACAATGAGCAGTTCTTC. Encoded protein: CASSKQNNEQFF.

By sample share, this clone is medium-sized. The J gene is TRBJ1-4, the V gene TRBV5-6; 8 bases map to TRBD1. The CDR3 totals 14 residues. The V and J ends lost 4 bases and 7 bases, in that order; junction bases with no gene match: 6. The germline gives CDR1 SGHDT, CDR2 YYEEEE. As DNA, the CDR3 is TGTGCCAGCAGCCACGGACAGGGAGGTGAAAAACTGTTTTTT. Translated: CASSHGQGGEKLFF.

The genes are TRBV19 and TRBJ2-2; 12 positions match TRBD2. V lost 4 bases to trimming and J lost 4 bases; unmatched junction nucleotides: 16. This CDR3 is 20 amino acids long. CDR1 and CDR2 (germline): LNHDA, SQIVND (reference sequence). The CDR3 reads CASSTSGGASGPRGTGELFF. CDR3 DNA sequence: TGTGCCAGTAGTACTAGCGGGGGGGCTTCTGGTCCTCGTGGCACCGGGGAGCTGTTTTTT.

The gene calls are TRBV13 and TRBJ1-6; D is undetermined. Germline lookup yields CDR1 PRHDT and CDR2 FYEKMQ (reference sequence). This CDR3 is 17 amino acids long. V lost 0 bases and J 6 bases, leaving 15 bases between the germline ends. CDR3 sequence (DNA): TGTGCCAGCAGCTTAGGCCGTGGGAGCCTCCTTAATTCACCCCTCCACTTT. It is translated as CASSLGRGSLLNSPLHF.

The V gene is TRBV4-2, the J gene TRBJ2-1, with 7 nucleotides matching TRBD2. Trimming cost V 4 bases and J 2 bases; bases outside gene matches: 8. The CDR3 totals 16 residues. The germline gives CDR1 LGHNA, CDR2 YNFKEQ. The CDR3, as DNA: TGTGCCAGCAGCCGCGACCGGGGGGACCCCTACAATGAGCAGTTCTTC. Translating it yields CASSRDRGDPYNEQFF.

This chain links TRBV7-6 with TRBJ1-2; TRBD1 matches at 8 bases. J was trimmed by 6 bases and V by 3 bases; bases with no gene match: 9. The V gene's germline CDR1 is SGHVS and CDR2 FNYEAQ. This CDR3 has 15 amino acids. CDR3 coding DNA: TGTGCCAGCAGCTTCCTGACAGGGGCGGAAGATGGCTACACCTTC. Amino acid sequence: CASSFLTGAEDGYTF.